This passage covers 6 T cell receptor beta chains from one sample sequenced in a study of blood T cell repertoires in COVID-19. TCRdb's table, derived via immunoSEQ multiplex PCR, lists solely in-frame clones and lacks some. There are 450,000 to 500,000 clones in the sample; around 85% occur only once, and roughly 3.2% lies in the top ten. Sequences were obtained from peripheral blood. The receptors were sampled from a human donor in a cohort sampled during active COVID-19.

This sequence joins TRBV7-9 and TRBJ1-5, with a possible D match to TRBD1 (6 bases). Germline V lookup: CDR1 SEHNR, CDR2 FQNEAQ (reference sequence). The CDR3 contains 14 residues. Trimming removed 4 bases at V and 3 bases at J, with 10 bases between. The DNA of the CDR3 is TGTGCCAGCAGCTACGGACAGATCAATCAGCCCCAGCATTTT. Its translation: CASSYGQINQPQHF.

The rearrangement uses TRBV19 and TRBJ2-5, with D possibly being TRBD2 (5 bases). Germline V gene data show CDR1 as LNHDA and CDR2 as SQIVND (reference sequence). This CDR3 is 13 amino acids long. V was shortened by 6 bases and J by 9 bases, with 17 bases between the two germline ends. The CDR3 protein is CASSAGLTGAQYF. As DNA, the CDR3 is TGTGCCAGTAGCGCAGGACTGACCGGGGCCCAGTACTTC. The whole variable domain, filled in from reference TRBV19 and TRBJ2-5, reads DGGITQSPKYLFRKEGQNVTLSCEQNLNHDAMYWYRQDPGQGLRLIYYSQIVNDFQKGDIAEGYSVSREKKESFPLTVTSAQKNPTAFYLCASSAGLTGAQYFGPGTRLLVL.

The chain's CDR3 is CASKSGGMGEQYF. CDR3 nucleotides: TGTGCCAGCAAGTCGGGGGGGATGGGCGAGCAGTACTTC. The chain carries TRBV6-5 and TRBJ2-7, with 8 bases matching TRBD2. J gave up 6 bases and V 7 bases, and 8 bases lay outside the gene matches. The CDR3 consists of 13 residues. CDR1 MNHEY and CDR2 SVGAGI come from the germline V gene.

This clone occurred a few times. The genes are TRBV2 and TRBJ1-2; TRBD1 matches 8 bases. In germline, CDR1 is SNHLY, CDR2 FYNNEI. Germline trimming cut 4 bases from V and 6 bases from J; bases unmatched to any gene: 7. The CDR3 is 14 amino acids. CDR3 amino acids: CASSGAQGAHGYTF. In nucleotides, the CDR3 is TGTGCCAGCAGTGGGGCTCAGGGGGCCCATGGCTACACCTTC.

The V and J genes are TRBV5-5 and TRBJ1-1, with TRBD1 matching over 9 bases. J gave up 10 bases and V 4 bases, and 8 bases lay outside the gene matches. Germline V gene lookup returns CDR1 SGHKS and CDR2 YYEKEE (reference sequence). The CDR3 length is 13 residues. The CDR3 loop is CASSLQGASSAFF. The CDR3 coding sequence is TGTGCCAGCAGCCTACAGGGGGCGAGTTCAGCTTTCTTT.

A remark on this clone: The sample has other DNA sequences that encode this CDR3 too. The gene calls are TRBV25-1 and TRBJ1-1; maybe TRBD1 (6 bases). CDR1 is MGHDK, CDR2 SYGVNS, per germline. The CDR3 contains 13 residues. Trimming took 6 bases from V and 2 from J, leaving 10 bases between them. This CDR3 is CASSLTGNTEAFF. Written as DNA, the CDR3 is TGTGCCAGCAGCTTGACAGGTAACACTGAAGCTTTCTTT.